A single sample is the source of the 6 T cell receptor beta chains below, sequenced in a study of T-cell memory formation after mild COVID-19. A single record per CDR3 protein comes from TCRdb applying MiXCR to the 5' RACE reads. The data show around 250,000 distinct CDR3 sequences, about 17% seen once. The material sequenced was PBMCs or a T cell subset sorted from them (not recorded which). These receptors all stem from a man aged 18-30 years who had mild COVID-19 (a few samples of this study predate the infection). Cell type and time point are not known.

CDR3 amino acids: CASSAGLAGETQYF. For the CDR3, the DNA is TGTGCCAGCAGTGCCGGACTAGCGGGGGAGACCCAGTACTTC. The chain links TRBV2 to TRBJ2-5, with TRBD2 matching over 12 bases. With 4 bases clipped from V and 5 bases from J, the junction kept 2 bases outside the gene matches. Germline CDR1 SNHLY, CDR2 FYNNEI. The CDR3 covers 14 residues.

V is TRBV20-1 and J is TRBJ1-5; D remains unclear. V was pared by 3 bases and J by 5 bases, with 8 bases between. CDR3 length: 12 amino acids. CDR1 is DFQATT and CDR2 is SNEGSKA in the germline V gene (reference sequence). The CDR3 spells CSASRTDQPQHF. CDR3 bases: TGCAGTGCTAGTAGGACGGATCAGCCCCAGCATTTT.

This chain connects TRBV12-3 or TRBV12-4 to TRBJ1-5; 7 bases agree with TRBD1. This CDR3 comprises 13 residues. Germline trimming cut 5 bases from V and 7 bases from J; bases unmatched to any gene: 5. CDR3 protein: CASSPQTGQPQHF. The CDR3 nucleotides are TGTGCCAGCAGTCCTCAGACAGGGCAGCCCCAGCATTTT.

The CDR3 sequence: CASSRTGTTDSPLHF. In DNA, the CDR3 is TGCGCCAGCAGCAGGACAGGGACCACGGATTCACCCCTCCACTTT. V usage is TRBV5-1 and J usage is TRBJ1-6, with 8 bases lining up with TRBD1. The V gene end was trimmed by 4 bases and the J gene end by 8 bases; junction bases not matched to a gene: 8. Germline loops: CDR1 SGHRS, CDR2 YFSETQ. The CDR3 consists of 15 residues.

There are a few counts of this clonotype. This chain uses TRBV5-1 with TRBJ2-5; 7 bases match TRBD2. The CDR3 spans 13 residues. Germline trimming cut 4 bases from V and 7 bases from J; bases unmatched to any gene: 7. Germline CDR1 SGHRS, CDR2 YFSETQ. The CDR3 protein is CASSLGLYGTQYF. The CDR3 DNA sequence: TGCGCCAGCAGCCTGGGACTATATGGGACCCAGTACTTC.

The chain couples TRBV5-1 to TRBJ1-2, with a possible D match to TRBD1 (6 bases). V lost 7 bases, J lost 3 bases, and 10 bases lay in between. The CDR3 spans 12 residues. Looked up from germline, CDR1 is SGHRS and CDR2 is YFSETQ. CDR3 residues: CASRQEYYGYTF. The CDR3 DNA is TGCGCCAGCCGACAGGAATACTATGGCTACACCTTC.